The entry that follows covers one T cell receptor beta chain sequence. Its target is not known. This record comes from a study of CD8 T cells in ankylosing spondylitis. Preparation of TCR beta libraries was done by quantitative 5'-RACE with molecular barcodes. TCRdb analysed the 5' RACE reads with MiXCR anew, one entry per CDR3 protein. The table records 250,000 to 400,000 distinct CDR3 sequences, around 10% of them present only once. Whole-study results and caveats: Earlier studies detected some motif variants in reactive arthritis synovial fluid and blood. Seemingly distinctive of ankylosing spondylitis blood was a TCR beta motif formed by eight highly homologous variants. With a CD8+ phenotype, disease-linked clones were relatively rare in peripheral blood.

This CDR3 is built from 16 residues. V lost 3 bases to trimming and J lost 7 bases, with 21 bases between them. Germline CDR1 SGHTA, CDR2 FQGNSA. The chain links TRBV7-2 to TRBJ1-2; D is unresolved. The source is a female donor with ankylosing spondylitis or in good health (not recorded which). Sequences were obtained from blood, either unsorted or a sorted T cell fraction (not recorded which). CDR3 bases: TGTGCCAGCAGCTTCGAGGGTACGGGCCCGGGGAGTGGCTACACCTTC. Translation: CASSFEGTGPGSGYTF.